This record looks at one TCR beta chain sequence and its context. This record belongs to a study of cytomegalovirus exposure and HLA in healthy donors. The table came from immunoSEQ multiplex PCR; TCRdb's copy has only in-frame clones and leaves some out. Found here are about 330,000 clones, roughly 89% of them singletons; the top ten hold roughly 0.8%. This TCR was sampled from a woman younger than 35 in good health and CMV-seronegative. Sequenced sample: PBMCs.

In DNA, the CDR3 is TGTGCCAGCAGTGGGCTCTCTGGAAACACCATATATTTT. Its translation: CASSGLSGNTIYF. This chain uses TRBV25-1 with TRBJ1-3; D is unclear. The germline CDR1 and CDR2 sequences are MGHDK and SYGVNS. Trimming left V 4 bases short and J 0 bases short, with 4 bases between. The CDR3 has 13 residues.